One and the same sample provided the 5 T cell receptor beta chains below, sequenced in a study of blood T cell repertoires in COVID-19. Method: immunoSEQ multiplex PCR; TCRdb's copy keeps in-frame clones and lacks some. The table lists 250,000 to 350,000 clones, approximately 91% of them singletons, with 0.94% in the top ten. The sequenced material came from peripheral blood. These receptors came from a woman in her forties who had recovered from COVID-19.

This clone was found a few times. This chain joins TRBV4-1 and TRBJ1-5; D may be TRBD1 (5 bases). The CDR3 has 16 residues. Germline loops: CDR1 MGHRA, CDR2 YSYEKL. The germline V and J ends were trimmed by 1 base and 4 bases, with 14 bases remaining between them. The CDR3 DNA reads TGCGCCAGCAGCCAAGCGACAGACTTAATGAATCAGCCCCAGCATTTT. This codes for CASSQATDLMNQPQHF.

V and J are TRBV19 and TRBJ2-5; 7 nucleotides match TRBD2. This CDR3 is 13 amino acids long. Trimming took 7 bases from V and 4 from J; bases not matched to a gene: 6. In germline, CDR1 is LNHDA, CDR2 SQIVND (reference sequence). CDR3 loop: CASKPGTTETQYF. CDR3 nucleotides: TGTGCCAGTAAACCCGGGACTACAGAGACCCAGTACTTC.

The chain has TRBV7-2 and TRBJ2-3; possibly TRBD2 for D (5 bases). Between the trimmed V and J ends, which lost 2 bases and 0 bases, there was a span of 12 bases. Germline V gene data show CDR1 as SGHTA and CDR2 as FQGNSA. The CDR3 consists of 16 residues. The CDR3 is CASSLHLGGSTDTQYF. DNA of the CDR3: TGTGCCAGCAGCTTACATTTAGGCGGGAGCACAGATACGCAGTATTTT.

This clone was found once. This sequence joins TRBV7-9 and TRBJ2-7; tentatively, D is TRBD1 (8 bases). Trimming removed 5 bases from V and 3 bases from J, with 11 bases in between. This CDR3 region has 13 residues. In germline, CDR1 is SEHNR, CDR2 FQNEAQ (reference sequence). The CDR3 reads CASSHRGGYEQYF. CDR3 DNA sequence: TGTGCCAGCAGCCACAGGGGGGGCTACGAGCAGTACTTC.

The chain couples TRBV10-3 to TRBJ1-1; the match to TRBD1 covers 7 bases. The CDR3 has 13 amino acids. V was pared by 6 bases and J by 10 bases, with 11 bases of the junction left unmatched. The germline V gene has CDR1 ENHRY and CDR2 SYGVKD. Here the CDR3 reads CAISGTDASVAFF. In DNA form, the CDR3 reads TGTGCCATCAGCGGGACAGATGCCTCGGTAGCTTTCTTT.